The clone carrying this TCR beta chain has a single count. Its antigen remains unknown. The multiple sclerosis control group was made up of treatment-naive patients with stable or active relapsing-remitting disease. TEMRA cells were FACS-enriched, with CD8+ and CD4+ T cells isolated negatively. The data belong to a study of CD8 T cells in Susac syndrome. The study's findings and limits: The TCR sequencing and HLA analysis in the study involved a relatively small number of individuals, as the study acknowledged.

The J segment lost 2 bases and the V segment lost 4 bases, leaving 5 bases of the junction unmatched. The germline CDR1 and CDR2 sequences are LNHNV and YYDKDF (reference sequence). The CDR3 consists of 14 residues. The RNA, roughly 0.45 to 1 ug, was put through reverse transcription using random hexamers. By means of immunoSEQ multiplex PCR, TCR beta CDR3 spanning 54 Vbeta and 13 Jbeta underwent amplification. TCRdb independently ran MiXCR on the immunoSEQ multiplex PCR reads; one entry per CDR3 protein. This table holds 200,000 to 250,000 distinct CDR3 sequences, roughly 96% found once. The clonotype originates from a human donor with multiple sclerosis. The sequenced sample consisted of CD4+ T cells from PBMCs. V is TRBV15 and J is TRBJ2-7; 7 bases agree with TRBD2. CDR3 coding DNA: TGTGCCACCAGCACCGAGGCGGGGGCCTACGAGCAGTACTTC. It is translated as CATSTEAGAYEQYF.